Below are 6 T cell receptor beta chains sequenced from a single sample in a study of blood T cell repertoires in COVID-19. Profiling relied on immunoSEQ multiplex PCR, and the TCRdb table lists in-frame clones only, not all of them. The sample lists approximately 150,000 clones; 83% were seen once. Sequenced sample: peripheral blood. The receptors shown here come from a woman aged 80 or over with acute or convalescent COVID-19.

The V gene is TRBV7-2, the J gene TRBJ1-2; a possible D gene is TRBD1 (6 bases). Trimming stripped 5 bases from V and 8 bases from J, with 15 bases between. The CDR3 has 13 amino acids. Looked up from germline, CDR1 is SGHTA and CDR2 is FQGNSA. For the CDR3, the DNA is TGTGCCAGCAGCCTTGGCGGGGGGCGAGGCTACACCTTC. Its translation: CASSLGGGRGYTF.

The chain is built from TRBV7-8 and TRBJ2-7, with 7 positions matching TRBD2. Germline lookup yields CDR1 SGHVS and CDR2 FQNEAQ. The CDR3 consists of 17 residues. The junction had 15 bases not matched to a gene; V was cut back by 3 bases and J by 4 bases. This CDR3 is CASSFPLWGGSVYEQYF. The CDR3 coding sequence is TGTGCCAGCAGCTTCCCGCTCTGGGGCGGGAGTGTTTACGAGCAGTACTTC.

The V gene is TRBV28, the J gene TRBJ1-6; D not resolved. Per germline, CDR1 MDHEN and CDR2 SYDVKM. The CDR3 runs 14 residues. The V end lost 7 bases, the J end lost 7 bases, and 14 bases lay between the germline ends. The CDR3 loop is CASTAGVQNSPLHF. The DNA of the CDR3 is TGTGCCAGCACAGCCGGGGTTCAGAATTCACCCCTCCACTTT.

The V and J genes are TRBV19 and TRBJ1-6; 8 bases align to TRBD1. The germline CDR1 and CDR2 sequences are LNHDA and SQIVND (reference sequence). This CDR3 comprises 17 residues. Trimming cost V 3 bases and J 7 bases; bases outside gene matches: 11. CDR3 loop: CASSITRPDRANSPLHF. CDR3 bases: TGTGCCAGTAGTATCACACGCCCGGACAGGGCGAATTCACCCCTCCACTTT.

The V gene is TRBV5-1, the J gene TRBJ2-5, with TRBD2 matching over 7 bases. With V trimmed by 5 bases and J by 4 bases, 8 bases remained unmatched. Germline assignment: CDR1 SGHRS and CDR2 YFSETQ. This CDR3 comprises 14 residues. The CDR3 DNA sequence: TGCGCCAGCAGAAAGGTAGCGGGCCCAGAGACCCAGTACTTC. Its translation: CASRKVAGPETQYF.

The V gene is TRBV3-1 (or the pseudogene TRBV3-2), the J gene TRBJ2-7; TRBD1 agrees at 8 bases. Germline CDR1 and CDR2: LGHDT and YNNKEL (reference sequence). This CDR3 is built from 15 residues. The V segment lost 3 bases and the J segment 3 bases; nucleotides outside the gene matches: 7. In DNA, the CDR3 is TGTGCCAGCAGCCAGTCGACAGGGGTTAGCTACGAGCAGTACTTC. Translating gives CASSQSTGVSYEQYF.